One and the same sample provided the 10 T cell receptor beta chains below, sequenced in a study of cytotoxic CD8 clonotypes in ibrutinib-treated CLL (dated by TCRdb to the early 2020s). Library preparation used the immunoSEQ multiplex PCR assay. TCRdb holds this immuneACCESS table with in-frame rearrangements only. Some clones are missing; in checked studies, unresolved V genes explain under half, and the rest has no known cause. This sample is represented by approximately 150,000 clones; approximately 80% of them were singletons. The ten largest make up 25% to 30% of the sample. The time point label, as the study defines it: roughly 12 months on ibrutinib. Here the sequenced sample was PBMCs, taken after 12 months of ibrutinib treatment. Source of these receptors: a human donor with chronic lymphocytic leukemia.

The chain combines TRBV20-1 with TRBJ2-1, with D unresolved. Germline V lookup: CDR1 DFQATT, CDR2 SNEGSKA (reference sequence). CDR3 length: 10 amino acids. V lost 4 bases to trimming and J lost 5 bases, with 3 bases between them. DNA of the CDR3: TGCAGTGCTAAGGACAATGAGCAGTTCTTC. Encoded protein: CSAKDNEQFF.

J is TRBJ2-3 and V is TRBV27; 7 positions agree with TRBD2. V shed 3 bases and J 1 base; nucleotides not matched to a gene: 7. Per the germline V gene, CDR1 is MNHEY and CDR2 is SMNVEV (reference sequence). There are 16 residues in the CDR3. CDR3 region: CASSLGGPRGTDTQYF. CDR3 DNA sequence: TGTGCCAGCAGTTTGGGAGGGCCCAGGGGCACAGATACGCAGTATTTT.

This sequence joins TRBV1 and TRBJ1-5. TRBV1 is classified as a pseudogene. This CDR3 contains 16 residues. The CDR3 loop is CTSTHETRPRGGPQHF. CDR3 in DNA: TGCACCAGCACACACGAAACGAGACCCAGGGGGGGGCCCCAGCATTTT.

This chain uses TRBV6-1 with TRBJ2-7; 8 nucleotides line up with TRBD1. The ends lost 2 bases at V and 4 bases at J; junction bases unmatched: 7. There are 15 residues in the CDR3. Germline V CDR1 and CDR2: MNHNS, SASEGT. CDR3 sequence: CASSEFQGAIYEQYF. The CDR3 region has the DNA TGTGCCAGCAGTGAATTCCAGGGGGCTATTTACGAGCAGTACTTC.

The gene calls are TRBV7-9 and TRBJ2-7, with a possible D match to TRBD2 (6 bases). Trimming took 0 bases from V and 0 from J, leaving 15 bases between them. The CDR3 runs to 17 residues. Germline CDR1 and CDR2: SEHNR and FQNEAQ (reference sequence). The CDR3 DNA reads TGTGCCAGCAGCTTAGCGCCGGCGGGATCCAGCTCCTACGAGCAGTACTTC. It specifies CASSLAPAGSSSYEQYF.

The chain carries TRBV18 and TRBJ2-7, with D tentatively TRBD1 (5 bases). Germline CDR1 reads KGHSH; CDR2 reads LQKENI. The CDR3 consists of 15 residues. V lost 0 bases to trimming and J lost 3 bases, with 12 bases between them. The CDR3 DNA reads as TGTGCCAGCTCACCACCGCAGGGTGCCGTCTACGAGCAGTACTTC. Its protein is CASSPPQGAVYEQYF. The variable domain in full, completed from reference TRBV18 and TRBJ2-7, reads NAGVMQNPRHLVRRRGQEARLRCSPMKGHSHVYWYRQLPEEGLKFMVYLQKENIIDESGMPKERFSAEFPKEGPSILRIQQVVRGDSAAYFCASSPPQGAVYEQYFGPGTRLTVT.

The chain uses TRBV4-1 and TRBJ2-3; 8 bases fit TRBD2. This CDR3 spans 17 amino acids. CDR1 and CDR2 from the germline V gene are MGHRA and YSYEKL. The trim removed 4 bases at V and 6 bases at J, leaving 15 bases unmatched. CDR3 residues: CASSPSMRRGGNDTQYF. CDR3 bases: TGCGCCAGCAGCCCCAGCATGCGACGGGGGGGCAATGATACGCAGTATTTT.

The chain links TRBV18 to TRBJ1-1; 7 positions match TRBD1. J lost 1 base, V lost 3 bases, and 8 bases had no gene match. This CDR3 is 16 amino acids long. The germline CDR1 and CDR2 sequences are KGHSH and LQKENI. The CDR3 DNA reads TGTGCCAGCTCACCCCGACAGGGTCCCTCGAACACTGAAGCTTTCTTT. As protein: CASSPRQGPSNTEAFF.

This clone was detected only a few times. The V gene is TRBV11-3, the J gene TRBJ2-7; possibly TRBD1 for D (5 bases). The CDR3 loop spans 15 amino acids. Germline CDR1 and CDR2: SGHNT and YENEEA. V lost 4 bases and J lost 6, with 19 bases in between. The CDR3 sequence is CASSSATAPMGEQYF. The CDR3 bases are TGTGCCAGCAGCTCAGCGACAGCCCCAATGGGCGAGCAGTACTTC. The full variable domain, its missing parts supplied by reference TRBV11-3 and TRBJ2-7, is EAGVVQSPRYKIIEKKQPVAFWCNPISGHNTLYWYLQNLGQGPELLIRYENEEAVDDSQLPKDRFSAERLKGVDSTLKIQPAELGDSAVYLCASSSATAPMGEQYFGPGTRLTVT.

This chain uses TRBV5-4 with TRBJ1-1, with D unclear. Germline V gene lookup returns CDR1 SGHNT and CDR2 YYREEE (reference sequence). The CDR3 totals 16 residues. Trimming cost V 1 base and J 3 bases, with 16 bases left between them. CDR3 protein: CASSLRGGGPHTEAFF. The DNA of the CDR3 is TGTGCCAGCAGCTTGCGAGGCGGCGGTCCCCACACTGAAGCTTTCTTT.